The T cell receptor beta chain described here comes from a study of immune heterogeneity within non-small cell lung tumors. Study at large: Classification of the tumors gave several squamous cell carcinomas, fewer than 12 non-squamous carcinomas and 1 not otherwise specified. Study-wide points: With local tumor mutational burden, local T-cell clonality showed a moderate but significant correlation (R around 0.33). Multiple tumor sites within a patient showed recurrence of identical dominant CDR3 beta clonotypes; site-unique high-frequency clones were present as well.

A first 10-cycle multiplex round used 32 V-gene and 13 J-gene primers on TCR beta CDR3. TCRdb reprocessed the multiplex PCR reads with MiXCR, giving one entry per CDR3 protein. Seen here are over 8,000 distinct CDR3 sequences, under 20% observed once, and the top ten hold 3.7%. The CDR3 covers 18 residues. The V end lost 1 base, the J end lost 0 bases, and 15 bases lay between the germline ends. The germline CDR1 and CDR2 sequences are SGHTA and FQGNSA. Ten or more counts support this clonotype. What it binds is not known. Each sample used approximately 590 ng of genomic DNA from bulk tumor tissue. Collection of several biopsies per primary tumor, spaced far apart, took place during surgery. Newly diagnosed with untreated non-small cell lung cancer, the patients underwent curative surgery.

This chain joins TRBV7-2 and TRBJ1-4; D is possibly TRBD1 (6 bases). The clonotype originates from a man between 40 and 49 years old with non-small cell lung cancer. The sample consisted of lung tumor tissue. The DNA for the CDR3 is TGTGCCAGCAGCTTAGAGGGGGGTTTGGCTACAACTAATGAAAAACTGTTTTTT. It yields the protein CASSLEGGLATTNEKLFF.